Presented here are 2 T cell receptor beta chains from one specimen sequenced in a study of shared clonotypes between healthy human individuals. Measured with immunoSEQ multiplex PCR; TCRdb has only the in-frame clones, and not every one. This table has about 460,000 clones, roughly three quarters appearing once. What was sequenced was PBMCs. These receptors all come from a woman in her forties in good health. Some clones in this sample may be carry-over from other donors' samples.

This chain joins TRBV27 and TRBJ2-2, with TRBD2 as a possible D gene (5 bases). There are 14 residues in the CDR3. The germline CDR1 and CDR2 sequences are MNHEY and SMNVEV (reference sequence). The germline V and J ends were trimmed by 0 bases and 7 bases, with 9 bases remaining between them. The CDR3 coding sequence is TGTGCCAGCAGTTTATCTCGGGGTGGCGGGGAGCTGTTTTTT. It codes for CASSLSRGGGELFF.

The chain carries TRBV27 and TRBJ2-1; 7 bases are a match to TRBD2. This CDR3 is built from 18 residues. Germline-derived CDR1 and CDR2 are MNHEY and SMNVEV (reference sequence). With V trimmed by 6 bases and J by 6 bases, 20 bases remained unmatched. This chain's CDR3 is CASSSNWGGTSPINEQFF. The CDR3, as DNA: TGTGCCAGCAGCTCAAATTGGGGGGGGACTTCACCCATCAATGAGCAGTTCTTC.